This T cell receptor beta chain came from a study of identical twins. TCRdb re-called the 5' RACE reads with MiXCR, one entry per CDR3 protein. The table records 750,000 to 950,000 distinct CDR3 sequences, approximately 13% of them present only once. There are 15 residues in the CDR3. The V and J ends lost 6 bases and 1 base, in that order; junction bases with no gene match: 4. Findings and caveats of the study: Diverse VJ usage suggested most zero-insertion clonotypes were not invariant T cells.

In this sample, this clonotype turned up many times. Antigen specificity is unknown. This sample was also put to use in a study of yellow fever vaccine responses in identical twins. From that second work: Reportedly, the T cell response mounted by twins to vaccine seemed partly convergent, partly personalized.

The rearrangement links TRBV12-3 or TRBV12-4 to TRBJ2-1; 9 bases map to TRBD2. The source of this sequence is a woman under 30 in good health. The sequenced sample was PBMCs. The CDR3 coding sequence is TGTGCCAGCAGGGGACTAGCCGATTCCTACAATGAGCAGTTCTTC. It specifies CASRGLADSYNEQFF.